This T cell receptor beta chain was captured by sequencing in a study of early T cells in non-severe SARS-CoV-2 infection. Notes on the study in general: VDJdb-based annotation leaned toward anti-spike CD8 responses and missed private and CD4 specificities.

This clonotype was picked up many times. As yet, its antigen is unknown. V lost 0 bases and J 5 bases, leaving 5 bases between the germline ends. Germline V gene data show CDR1 as SGHVS and CDR2 as FNYEAQ. CDR3 length: 13 residues. Individual cDNA molecules carried attached unique molecular identifiers. TCRdb independently ran MiXCR on the 5' RACE reads; one entry per CDR3 protein. The repertoire has around 60,000 distinct CDR3 sequences, about 12% of them found once; the top ten carry under 4.5%. Specimen: whole blood. This TCR came from an adult who was a healthcare worker with PCR-confirmed SARS-CoV-2 infection or an uninfected control (not recorded which). The V gene is TRBV7-6, the J gene TRBJ1-5; TRBD1 might be the D (5 bases). The CDR3 DNA sequence: TGTGCCAGCAGCTTAGCGGGGGATCAGCCCCAGCATTTT. It translates to CASSLAGDQPQHF. Together with reference TRBV7-6 and TRBJ1-5, the CDR3 gives the full variable domain: GAGVSQSPRYKVTKRGQDVALRCDPISGHVSLYWYRQALGQGPEFLTYFNYEAQQDKSGLPNDRFSAERPEGSISTLTIQRTEQRDSAMYRCASSLAGDQPQHFGDGTRLSIL.